The 20 T cell receptor beta chains given below trace back to one sample, sequenced in a study of shared clonotypes between healthy human individuals. The assay was immunoSEQ multiplex PCR, and TCRdb's table has in-frame clones only and misses some. The sample shows approximately 510,000 clones, less than 85% of them seen only once. Sequenced: PBMCs. The origin of the receptors is a woman between 35 and 50 years old in good health. Some clones in this sample may be carry-over from other donors' samples.

The V gene is TRBV10-2, the J gene TRBJ1-5; D gene uncertain. Trimming pared 6 bases from V and 0 bases from J, leaving 21 bases between. The CDR3 spans 18 residues. Germline V lookup: CDR1 WSHSY, CDR2 SAAADI. The CDR3 here is CASSPGTYPAYSNQPQHF. The CDR3 bases are TGCGCCAGCAGCCCGGGAACCTACCCCGCTTATAGCAATCAGCCCCAGCATTTT.

With regard to this clone: Other DNA sequences in the sample encode the same CDR3. This chain joins TRBV30 and TRBJ2-7; D may be TRBD1 (5 bases). V was pared by 0 bases and J by 5 bases, with 14 bases between. The length of the CDR3 is 14 residues. Germline V lookup: CDR1 GTSNPN, CDR2 SVGIG (reference sequence). The CDR3 is CAWSVGRVIHEQYF. As DNA, the CDR3 is TGTGCCTGGAGTGTAGGCAGGGTGATCCACGAGCAGTACTTC.

This clone occurred once. V gene TRBV27 combines with J gene TRBJ2-7; TRBD1 matches 10 bases. The ends lost 4 bases at V and 3 bases at J; junction bases unmatched: 3. CDR1 and CDR2 from the germline V gene are MNHEY and SMNVEV (reference sequence). The CDR3 consists of 14 residues. CDR3 coding DNA: TGTGCCAGCAGTTACGGGACAGGGGACTACGAGCAGTACTTC. Its protein is CASSYGTGDYEQYF.

The J gene is TRBJ2-7, the V gene TRBV4-1; 16 bases fit TRBD2. This CDR3 is built from 18 residues. The V and J ends lost 0 bases and 6 bases, in that order; junction bases with no gene match: 8. Germline-derived CDR1 and CDR2 are MGHRA and YSYEKL. CDR3 protein: CASSQEVGLAGGPGEQYF. The CDR3 coding sequence is TGCGCCAGCAGCCAAGAGGTGGGACTAGCGGGAGGGCCTGGCGAGCAGTACTTC.

The chain is built from TRBV9 and TRBJ2-1, with D uncertain. The CDR3 sequence is 13 residues long. Trimming pared 4 bases from V and 2 bases from J, leaving 7 bases between. Germline V CDR1 and CDR2: SGDLS, YYNGEE. The CDR3 DNA reads as TGTGCCAGCAGCCCTAGGGCCTACAATGAGCAGTTCTTC. This gives the protein CASSPRAYNEQFF. Based on the CDR3 plus reference TRBV9 and TRBJ2-1, the full variable domain is DSGVTQTPKHLITATGQRVTLRCSPRSGDLSVYWYQQSLDQGLQFLIQYYNGEERAKGNILERFSAQQFPDLHSELNLSSLELGDSALYFCASSPRAYNEQFFGPGTRLTVL.

On this clone: The germline gene is not matched at one end of the junction; a read error may be the cause. J is TRBJ1-1 and V is TRBV19; TRBD1 matches 7 bases. The CDR3 is 15 amino acids. CDR1 and CDR2 (germline): LNHDA, SQIVND (reference sequence). CDR3 loop: CASSIDGETGRFGPF. The CDR3 region has the DNA TGTGCCAGTAGTATAGATGGGGAGACAGGGCGCTTCGGACCTTTT.

This clone was observed a handful of times. The chain carries TRBV14 and TRBJ2-7; the match to TRBD2 covers 10 bases. V shed 1 base, J shed 4 bases, and the junction held 7 bases outside the gene matches. The CDR3 sequence is 16 residues long. Germline V CDR1 and CDR2: SGHDN, FVKESK. CDR3 sequence reads: CASSQGWLAGVYEQYF. The CDR3 DNA is TGTGCCAGCAGCCAAGGTTGGCTAGCGGGAGTATACGAGCAGTACTTC.

This clone was detected a few times. J is TRBJ1-1 and V is TRBV6-5, with TRBD1 matching 7 bases. Germline CDR1 is MNHEY and CDR2 is SVGAGI. The CDR3 consists of 12 residues. Trimming removed 5 bases from V and 11 bases from J; junction bases left unmatched: 8. The CDR3 DNA is TGTGCCAGCAGTAAAGGGGGCAGCAAGGCTTTCTTT. Protein sequence: CASSKGGSKAFF.

The J gene is TRBJ1-1, the V gene TRBV18; D perhaps matches TRBD1 (6 bases). Trimming left V 2 bases short and J 1 base short, with 14 bases between. The CDR3 runs to 16 residues. Germline lookup yields CDR1 KGHSH and CDR2 LQKENI. The CDR3 loop is CASSPRGTPKNTEAFF. CDR3 coding DNA: TGTGCCAGCTCACCAAGGGGGACACCTAAGAACACTGAAGCTTTCTTT.

The V gene is TRBV27, the J gene TRBJ2-3, with D hard to call. The CDR3 is 14 residues long. V gave up 8 bases and J gave up 0 bases, with 12 bases separating them. Germline V CDR1 and CDR2: MNHEY, SMNVEV (reference sequence). The CDR3 here is CASRDISSTDTQYF. The CDR3 DNA reads as TGTGCCAGCCGAGACATTTCGAGCACAGATACGCAGTATTTT.

The rearrangement uses TRBV7-3 and TRBJ2-2; perhaps TRBD2 as D (6 bases). The CDR3 length is 17 residues. Germline CDR1 SGHTA, CDR2 FQGTGA. The V end lost 7 bases, the J end lost 4 bases, and 22 bases lay between the germline ends. CDR3 sequence (DNA): TGTGCCAGCAACGCTCTCGGACTACCTCCGGGCACCGGGGAGCTGTTTTTT. This translates into CASNALGLPPGTGELFF.

V usage is TRBV7-3 and J usage is TRBJ2-1; D ambiguous. Germline lookup yields CDR1 SGHTA and CDR2 FQGTGA. V lost 2 bases and J lost 0, with 11 bases in between. The length of the CDR3 is 16 residues. The CDR3 DNA sequence: TGTGCCAGCAGCTTAGGCCCCTCGAGCTCCTACAATGAGCAGTTCTTC. It is translated as CASSLGPSSSYNEQFF. Full variable domain (rest looked up from reference TRBV7-3 and TRBJ2-1): GAGVSQTPSNKVTEKGKYVELRCDPISGHTALYWYRQSLGQGPEFLIYFQGTGAADDSGLPNDRFFAVRPEGSVSTLKIQRTERGDSAVYLCASSLGPSSSYNEQFFGPGTRLTVL.

This chain joins TRBV5-4 and TRBJ2-5; no clear D gene. Germline V gene sequence: CDR1 SGHNT, CDR2 YYREEE (reference sequence). The CDR3 is 16 residues long. V lost 4 bases to trimming and J lost 2 bases, with 18 bases between them. CDR3 nucleotide sequence: TGTGCCAGCAGCCGTTCCACCGGGCTAGGTCAAGAGACCCAGTACTTC. Its protein is CASSRSTGLGQETQYF.

This clone was counted a few times. This CDR3 is CATGVGRGDTQYF. CDR3 nucleotide sequence: TGTGCCACGGGGGTAGGGAGGGGAGATACGCAGTATTTT. This chain connects TRBV7-2 to TRBJ2-3, with 7 bases lining up with TRBD2. This CDR3 is 13 amino acids long. Germline-derived CDR1 and CDR2 are SGHTA and FQGNSA. V shed 10 bases, J shed 5 bases, and the junction held 9 bases outside the gene matches.

Points on this clone: Other DNA sequences in the sample encode the same CDR3. This rearrangement joins TRBV18 to TRBJ2-5; D might be TRBD2 (6 bases). This CDR3 contains 13 residues. Trimming shortened V by 5 bases and J by 3 bases, and 10 bases separated the two germline ends. Germline CDR1 reads KGHSH; CDR2 reads LQKENI. The CDR3 DNA is TGTGCCAGCTCATCGGGACTTGAAGAGACCCAGTACTTC. Protein sequence: CASSSGLEETQYF.

Only a few counts were recorded for this clone. The chain links TRBV9 to TRBJ1-3; weak D call: TRBD1 (6 bases). V lost 0 bases and J lost 0, with 19 bases in between. The CDR3 is made up of 19 amino acids. Germline loops: CDR1 SGDLS, CDR2 YYNGEE. The CDR3 loop reads CASSVAGTSGGLSGNTIYF. CDR3 DNA sequence: TGTGCCAGCAGCGTAGCTGGGACATCCGGCGGCCTCTCTGGAAACACCATATATTTT.

V is TRBV18 and J is TRBJ1-5; the D is unclear. CDR1 is KGHSH, CDR2 LQKENI, per germline. CDR3 size: 14 residues. Trimming shortened V by 6 bases and J by 5 bases, and 14 bases separated the two germline ends. This CDR3 reads CASSPEGGYQPQHF. As DNA, the CDR3 is TGTGCCAGCTCCCCCGAGGGAGGGTATCAGCCCCAGCATTTT.

The chain uses TRBV11-3 and TRBJ2-5; weak D call: TRBD2 (5 bases). V was clipped by 5 bases and J by 1 base, with 11 bases between them. The CDR3 spans 14 residues. The V gene's germline CDR1 is SGHNT and CDR2 YENEEA. This CDR3 is CASSREAGQETQYF. CDR3 nucleotides: TGTGCCAGCAGCAGAGAGGCGGGCCAAGAGACCCAGTACTTC.

V is TRBV2 and J is TRBJ2-1, with 11 bases fitting TRBD2. This CDR3 is 15 amino acids long. With V trimmed by 9 bases and J by 4 bases, 8 bases remained unmatched. In germline, CDR1 is SNHLY, CDR2 FYNNEI. CDR3 protein: CASFGLAGIYNEQFF. The CDR3, as DNA: TGTGCCAGTTTTGGACTAGCGGGTATATACAATGAGCAGTTCTTC.

The rearrangement links TRBV6-1 to TRBJ1-2; TRBD1 matches at 8 bases. This CDR3 is 14 amino acids long. CDR1 is MNHNS, CDR2 SASEGT, per germline. The V gene end was trimmed by 7 bases and the J gene end by 5 bases; junction bases not matched to a gene: 9. The CDR3: CASTLRQGIYGYTF. CDR3 in DNA: TGTGCCAGCACCTTGCGACAGGGGATTTATGGCTACACCTTC.